The 25 T cell receptor beta chains below all came from one sample that was sequenced in a study of PD-1 blockade in classical Hodgkin lymphoma. The repertoire was sequenced with immunoSEQ multiplex PCR; TCRdb's copy has only in-frame clones and lacks some. Of about 72,000 clones in the sample, roughly 91% were seen once. All the patients suffered relapse after autologous stem cell transplantation, and brentuximab vedotin exposure differed. The sequencing used peripheral blood mononuclear cells (PBMCs), collected at baseline. The receptors shown here come from a human donor with classical Hodgkin lymphoma.

The rearrangement links TRBV28 to TRBJ2-5; D is undetermined. CDR1 MDHEN and CDR2 SYDVKM come from the germline V gene. V lost 5 bases and J lost 5, with 9 bases in between. This CDR3 region has 12 residues. DNA for the CDR3: TGTGCCAGCAGTGTAGTCACCGAGACCCAGTACTTC. Translating gives CASSVVTETQYF.

The rearrangement uses TRBV28 and TRBJ2-7; 9 bases match TRBD1. The germline CDR1 and CDR2 sequences are MDHEN and SYDVKM. The J segment lost 4 bases and the V segment lost 0 bases, leaving 10 bases of the junction unmatched. This CDR3 contains 17 residues. The CDR3 protein is CASSLWVWGDRAYEQYF. The DNA for the CDR3 is TGTGCCAGCAGTTTATGGGTATGGGGGGACAGGGCGTACGAGCAGTACTTC. Combining the CDR3 with reference TRBV28 and TRBJ2-7 gives the whole variable domain DVKVTQSSRYLVKRTGEKVFLECVQDMDHENMFWYRQDPGLGLRLIYFSYDVKMKEKGDIPEGYSVSREKKERFSLILESASTNQTSMYLCASSLWVWGDRAYEQYFGPGTRLTVT.

J is TRBJ2-5 and V is TRBV5-1; unclear D gene. CDR3 length: 13 amino acids. Germline V gives CDR1 SGHRS, CDR2 YFSETQ. Trimming cost V 0 bases and J 5 bases, with 8 bases left between them. This CDR3 reads CASSLAAEETQYF. CDR3 DNA sequence: TGCGCCAGCAGCTTGGCCGCAGAGGAGACCCAGTACTTC.

This rearrangement joins TRBV7-9 to TRBJ1-1; D is possibly TRBD1 (5 bases). V was cut by 5 bases and J by 4 bases, with 11 bases left in between. The CDR3 extends over 13 amino acids. Germline CDR1 is SEHNR and CDR2 is FQNEAQ (reference sequence). The CDR3 bases are TGTGCCAGCAGCCGTAGGGGCGGCACTGAAGCTTTCTTT. This gives the protein CASSRRGGTEAFF.

V gene TRBV5-4 combines with J gene TRBJ2-7, with 11 bases identical to TRBD2. With V trimmed by 2 bases and J by 0 bases, 1 base remained unmatched. Germline V lookup: CDR1 SGHNT, CDR2 YYREEE (reference sequence). The CDR3 is made up of 15 amino acids. The CDR3 region is CASSLTSGSSYEQYF. The CDR3 bases are TGTGCCAGCAGCTTAACTAGCGGGAGCTCCTACGAGCAGTACTTC. The full variable domain, rest sourced from reference TRBV5-4 and TRBJ2-7, is ETGVTQSPTHLIKTRGQQVTLRCSSQSGHNTVSWYQQALGQGPQFIFQYYREEENGRGNFPPRFSGLQFPNYSSELNVNALELDDSALYLCASSLTSGSSYEQYFGPGTRLTVT.

This clone came up once. This rearrangement joins TRBV19 to TRBJ2-1; 11 nucleotides align to TRBD1. The V and J ends lost 7 bases and 3 bases, in that order; junction bases with no gene match: 5. The CDR3 covers 15 residues. Per the germline V gene, CDR1 is LNHDA and CDR2 is SQIVND (reference sequence). The CDR3 bases are TGTGCCAGTACCCTTGGGACAGGGGGCTACAATGAGCAGTTCTTC. Residues: CASTLGTGGYNEQFF.

The genes are TRBV2 and TRBJ1-2; 9 bases are shared with TRBD1. Germline V gives CDR1 SNHLY, CDR2 FYNNEI. The V gene end was trimmed by 4 bases and the J gene end by 6 bases; junction bases not matched to a gene: 9. The CDR3 has 15 amino acids. This chain's CDR3 is CASSGPGQGIDGYTF. CDR3 DNA: TGTGCCAGCAGTGGACCGGGACAGGGTATCGATGGCTACACCTTC.

The chain combines TRBV7-2 with TRBJ1-1; TRBD1 is a possible D gene (5 bases). CDR3 length: 13 residues. The germline V gene encodes CDR1 SGHTA and CDR2 FQGNSA. The V end lost 8 bases, the J end lost 2 bases, and 12 bases lay between the germline ends. As DNA, the CDR3 is TGTGCCAGCCTGGGGGGAGTTAACACTGAAGCTTTCTTT. It is translated as CASLGGVNTEAFF.

The CDR3 nucleotides read TGTGCCAGCAGCTTTAGCGGGGGCATCTACGAGCAGTACTTC. It codes for CASSFSGGIYEQYF. V usage is TRBV7-9 and J usage is TRBJ2-7, with 9 bases fitting TRBD2. The V gene's germline CDR1 is SEHNR and CDR2 FQNEAQ (reference sequence). The CDR3 covers 14 residues. Trimming cost V 3 bases and J 3 bases; bases outside gene matches: 3.

The rearrangement links TRBV21-1 to TRBJ2-7; the D segment call TRBD1 is taken from the table without a DNA check. TRBV21-1 is described as a pseudogene. The CDR3 runs 17 residues. This chain's CDR3 is CASTPPLGQYVFCEQYF. CDR3 in DNA: TGTGCCAGCACCCCCCCGTTAGGACAGTACGTTTTCTGCGAGCAGTACTTC.

The V and J genes are TRBV10-2 and TRBJ1-2; 8 bases map to TRBD1. Germline-derived CDR1 and CDR2 are WSHSY and SAAADI. The CDR3 is made up of 12 amino acids. V gave up 7 bases and J gave up 7 bases; unmatched junction bases: 5. CDR3 in amino acids: CASTGQGGGYTF. The DNA of the CDR3 is TGCGCCAGCACCGGACAGGGTGGTGGCTACACCTTC.

The chain recombines TRBV21-1 with TRBJ2-7; no check of the table's D call, TRBD1, against the DNA was made. TRBV21-1 is reported as a pseudogene. The CDR3 runs to 13 residues. The CDR3 spells CASGQTGGYEQYF. The CDR3 nucleotides read TGTGCCAGCGGCCAGACAGGGGGCTACGAGCAGTACTTC.

The chain uses TRBV19 and TRBJ2-3; no reliable D call. CDR1 is LNHDA, CDR2 SQIVND, per germline (reference sequence). This CDR3 is 12 amino acids long. V dropped 6 bases and J dropped 0 bases, with 4 bases sitting between them. The CDR3 is CASRDSTDTQYF. CDR3 DNA sequence: TGTGCCAGTAGGGATAGCACAGATACGCAGTATTTT.

For the CDR3, the DNA is TGTGCCAGCAGCTTGGGGGTAGGCTACAATGAGCAGTTCTTC. Its protein product is CASSLGVGYNEQFF. The chain links TRBV7-7 to TRBJ2-1; the D call may be TRBD1 or TRBD2 (5 bases each). The CDR3 runs to 14 residues. Trimming shortened V by 3 bases and J by 3 bases, and 9 bases separated the two germline ends. In germline, CDR1 is SSHAT, CDR2 FNYEAQ (reference sequence).

J is TRBJ2-3 and V is TRBV5-6, with 10 bases that match TRBD1. The CDR3 has 15 amino acids. The V segment lost 4 bases and the J segment 3 bases; nucleotides outside the gene matches: 5. Germline V CDR1 and CDR2: SGHDT, YYEEEE. CDR3 sequence (DNA): TGTGCCAGCAGCAAAGACAGGGGGCAGACAGATACGCAGTATTTT. Its protein product is CASSKDRGQTDTQYF.

V and J are TRBV5-8 and TRBJ2-2; TRBD2 aligns across 10 bases. The junction had 14 bases not matched to a gene; V was cut back by 2 bases and J by 4 bases. This CDR3 spans 19 amino acids. Germline V gives CDR1 SGHTS, CDR2 YDEGEE. The CDR3: CASSFTSGTLLTGTGELFF. The CDR3 nucleotides are TGTGCCAGCAGCTTCACTAGCGGGACTCTCCTCACGGGCACCGGGGAGCTGTTTTTT.

The CDR3, as DNA: TGTGCCAGTAGTATTTCAGGGATCGGGGAGCTGTTTTTT. Amino acid sequence: CASSISGIGELFF. The gene calls are TRBV19 and TRBJ2-2; D possibly corresponds to TRBD1 (5 bases). Trimming cost V 3 bases and J 7 bases, with 9 bases left between them. The CDR3 spans 13 residues. The germline V gene has CDR1 LNHDA and CDR2 SQIVND (reference sequence).

The chain recombines TRBV2 with TRBJ1-5, with D possibly matching TRBD1 (5 bases). This CDR3 region has 14 residues. The V end lost 6 bases, the J end lost 4 bases, and 13 bases lay between the germline ends. From germline, CDR1 is SNHLY and CDR2 FYNNEI. The CDR3 sequence: CASSKGYGNQPQHF. The CDR3 DNA follows: TGTGCCAGCAGCAAGGGGTATGGGAATCAGCCCCAGCATTTT.

The chain uses TRBV6-1 and TRBJ1-1; D not resolved. This CDR3 is 14 amino acids long. Germline values: CDR1 MNHNS, CDR2 SASEGT. The V gene lost 2 bases and the J gene lost 0 bases, with 7 bases spanning the gap. The CDR3 coding sequence is TGTGCCAGCAGTGAACTCCCCATGAACACTGAAGCTTTCTTT. Its translation is CASSELPMNTEAFF.

The chain uses TRBV6-5 and TRBJ2-2, with a possible D match to TRBD1 (5 bases). The CDR3 covers 13 residues. From germline, CDR1 is MNHEY and CDR2 SVGAGI. V was pared by 0 bases and J by 11 bases, with 10 bases between. In nucleotides, the CDR3 is TGTGCCAGCAGTTACTCGAACAGGTTCGAGCTGTTTTTT. As protein: CASSYSNRFELFF.

V is TRBV15 and J is TRBJ2-7; 10 nucleotides agree with TRBD1. Germline V gene sequence: CDR1 LNHNV, CDR2 YYDKDF (reference sequence). The CDR3 runs to 19 residues. J was trimmed by 0 bases and V by 3 bases; bases with no gene match: 14. CDR3 loop: CATSRTGTGDIGGSYEQYF. CDR3 nucleotide sequence: TGTGCCACCAGCAGGACCGGGACAGGGGACATAGGGGGCTCCTACGAGCAGTACTTC.

This CDR3 is CSFHSSSYEQYF. The DNA for the CDR3 is TGCAGCTTCCACTCTAGCTCCTACGAGCAGTACTTC. The chain couples TRBV29-1 to TRBJ2-7, with D hard to call. In germline, CDR1 is SQVTM, CDR2 ANQGSEA. This CDR3 region has 12 residues. Deletions cut 8 bases from V and 0 bases from J, with 11 bases between.

The rearrangement links TRBV15 to TRBJ2-1, with TRBD2 identical over 11 bases. Germline-derived CDR1 and CDR2 are LNHNV and YYDKDF (reference sequence). The CDR3 runs to 19 residues. V shed 5 bases and J 3 bases; nucleotides not matched to a gene: 15. CDR3 protein: CATSLGLAGKPGLYNEQFF. CDR3 bases: TGTGCCACCAGCTTAGGACTAGCGGGTAAACCCGGCCTCTACAATGAGCAGTTCTTC.

The gene calls are TRBV2 and TRBJ2-3; the D is unclear. The CDR3 loop spans 17 amino acids. The V gene lost 8 bases and the J gene lost 1 base, with 22 bases spanning the gap. The germline V gene encodes CDR1 SNHLY and CDR2 FYNNEI. The DNA of the CDR3 is TGTGCCAGCGAAGGGTATGCGAATGGGGTAGGCACAGATACGCAGTATTTT. Translating gives CASEGYANGVGTDTQYF.

The genes are TRBV7-9 and TRBJ1-1; a possible D gene is TRBD1 (5 bases). Trimming shortened V by 0 bases and J by 11 bases, and 16 bases separated the two germline ends. The CDR3 is made up of 14 amino acids. From germline, CDR1 is SEHNR and CDR2 FQNEAQ (reference sequence). The CDR3 DNA follows: TGTGCCAGCAGCTTAGCCCAGGGTTGGGAGCAGGCTTTCTTT. As protein: CASSLAQGWEQAFF.